Shown below are 28 T cell receptor beta chains from a single sample sequenced in a study of regulatory T cells in long-lasting Graves disease. HTBI primers from iRepertoire and Arm-PCR of CDR3 regions yielded the TCR beta libraries. Using its own MiXCR run on the multiplex PCR reads, TCRdb lists one record per CDR3 protein. The table lists about 460,000 distinct CDR3 sequences, 20% to 25% of them singletons. Time point: persistent/refractory GD, antithyroid drugs over 5 years with positive TRAb. TCR sequences were obtained from RNA taken from PBMCs. The sequencing used peripheral blood mononuclear cells (PBMCs), collected when the disease was refractory, from a patient treated with antithyroid drugs. Receptors originate from a female donor with Graves disease.

This clonotype came up many times. This rearrangement joins TRBV12-3 or TRBV12-4 to TRBJ2-7, with a tentative D call TRBD2 (5 bases). CDR3 length: 16 amino acids. Trimming took off 2 bases at V and 1 base at J, with 15 bases between the two ends. This CDR3 is CASSLRGGRLSYEQYF. CDR3 sequence (DNA): TGTGCCAGCAGTTTACGAGGCGGGCGGTTATCCTACGAGCAGTACTTC.

This clonotype was seen more than once but under ten times. J is TRBJ2-2 and V is TRBV12-3 or TRBV12-4; 7 nucleotides line up with TRBD1. The CDR3 totals 17 residues. Trimming cost V 5 bases and J 6 bases; bases outside gene matches: 15. As DNA, the CDR3 is TGTGCCAGCAGTCCCGTCAGAGGGACAGATATTGCCGGGGAGCTGTTTTTT. Protein product: CASSPVRGTDIAGELFF.

This clonotype was picked up one time. The rearrangement links TRBV7-2 to TRBJ1-3, with D unclear. Germline CDR1 reads SGHTA; CDR2 reads FQGNSA. The CDR3 totals 14 residues. V gave up 7 bases and J gave up 7 bases, with 17 bases separating them. The DNA of the CDR3 is TGTGCCAGCACCCCCCCGGGCATTAGGAACACCATATATTTT. This encodes CASTPPGIRNTIYF.

The chain employs TRBV6-2 or TRBV6-3 and TRBJ1-2, with unresolved D. CDR3 length: 12 residues. Germline V gives CDR1 MNHEY, CDR2 SVGEGT. Trimming shortened V by 6 bases and J by 3 bases, and 8 bases separated the two germline ends. The CDR3 DNA is TGTGCCAGCAGGGGGAACGACTATGGCTACACCTTC. It is translated as CASRGNDYGYTF.

This clonotype was found many times. The chain uses TRBV20-1 and TRBJ1-5; 8 nucleotides line up with TRBD1. With V trimmed by 5 bases and J by 5 bases, 5 bases remained unmatched. Germline V lookup: CDR1 DFQATT, CDR2 SNEGSKA (reference sequence). The length of the CDR3 is 13 residues. The CDR3 DNA reads TGCAGTGCTTCCCCAGGGGGCCATCAGCCCCAGCATTTT. Translation: CSASPGGHQPQHF.

The chain couples TRBV20-1 to TRBJ1-2; no clear D gene. The CDR3 has 12 amino acids. The V gene lost 6 bases and the J gene lost 8 bases, with 16 bases spanning the gap. Germline CDR1 DFQATT, CDR2 SNEGSKA (reference sequence). The CDR3 DNA reads TGCAGTGCCCCAAAAAGTCGGGAGGGCTACACCTTC. This sequence encodes CSAPKSREGYTF.

At least ten counts were recorded for this clonotype. The CDR3 region is CASSVTGPQHF. CDR3 DNA: TGTGCCAGCAGTGTGACAGGACCCCAGCATTTT. J is TRBJ1-5 and V is TRBV2; tentatively, D is TRBD1 (6 bases). CDR3 size: 11 residues. Looked up from germline, CDR1 is SNHLY and CDR2 is FYNNEI. Between the trimmed V and J ends, which lost 4 bases and 10 bases, there was a span of 8 bases.

This clonotype was seen a few times. The chain employs TRBV2 and TRBJ1-1, with D possibly being TRBD1 (5 bases). Germline values: CDR1 SNHLY, CDR2 FYNNEI. V lost 5 bases and J lost 9, with 22 bases in between. CDR3 length equals 15 residues. The DNA for the CDR3 is TGTGCCAGCAGTCTACAGGTGGTCGAACGTCGGAAAGCTTTCTTT. Translation gives CASSLQVVERRKAFF.

The table lists this clonotype with many counts. The chain uses TRBV28 and TRBJ2-7, with D tentatively TRBD1 or TRBD2 (5 bases each). Germline CDR1 and CDR2: MDHEN and SYDVKM. V dropped 6 bases and J dropped 9 bases, with 15 bases sitting between them. The CDR3 loop spans 12 amino acids. The CDR3 region is CASSAPGRVQYF. Written as DNA, the CDR3 is TGTGCCAGCAGCGCGCCGGGACGGGTGCAGTACTTC.

This clonotype appeared a few times. This sequence joins TRBV4-1 and TRBJ1-4, with D unresolved. CDR1 is MGHRA and CDR2 is YSYEKL in the germline V gene. There are 15 residues in the CDR3. With 3 bases removed from V and 5 bases from J, the gap between germline ends came to 13 bases. The DNA for the CDR3 is TGCGCCAGCAGCCAGGATGAGACACGGAATGAAAAACTGTTTTTT. Its protein is CASSQDETRNEKLFF.

This clonotype came up many times. The rearrangement uses TRBV2 and TRBJ1-1, with D hard to call. CDR3 size: 13 residues. Trimming removed 8 bases at V and 0 bases at J, with 10 bases between. Germline values: CDR1 SNHLY, CDR2 FYNNEI. The CDR3 is CASGQTLNTEAFF. The CDR3, as DNA: TGTGCCAGCGGGCAAACACTGAACACTGAAGCTTTCTTT.

This clonotype was picked up a small number of times. The rearrangement joins TRBV27 to TRBJ1-6; the D is unclear. The length of the CDR3 is 20 residues. Germline loops: CDR1 MNHEY, CDR2 SMNVEV (reference sequence). Trimming removed 5 bases at V and 0 bases at J, with 23 bases between. The CDR3 protein is CASSPLWSESGSSYNSPLHF. The CDR3 nucleotides are TGTGCCAGCAGTCCACTTTGGTCCGAGTCGGGTAGCTCCTATAATTCACCCCTCCACTTT.

The chain has TRBV7-2 and TRBJ2-7; 9 bases match TRBD1. Germline V gene lookup returns CDR1 SGHTA and CDR2 FQGNSA. V dropped 1 base and J dropped 5; count of bases not matched to a gene: 12. This CDR3 comprises 17 residues. The CDR3 region has the DNA TGTGCCAGCAGCTTAGGCCCGCCCGGACAGGGGTCCAACGAGCAGTACTTC. Its translation: CASSLGPPGQGSNEQYF.

The V call is TRBV20-1, the J call TRBJ1-3, with TRBD1 as a possible D gene (6 bases). The germline CDR1 and CDR2 sequences are DFQATT and SNEGSKA (reference sequence). The CDR3 is 17 amino acids. Trimming took off 2 bases at V and 1 base at J, with 18 bases between the two ends. CDR3 DNA sequence: TGCAGTGCTAGATTAACCCCGGGACACCAATCTGGAAACACCATATATTTT. This codes for CSARLTPGHQSGNTIYF.

This clonotype came up many times. The genes are TRBV7-2 and TRBJ1-1, with D possibly TRBD1 on 6 matching bases. Trimming took 1 base from V and 3 from J, leaving 12 bases between them. The V gene's germline CDR1 is SGHTA and CDR2 FQGNSA. The CDR3 is made up of 15 amino acids. DNA of the CDR3: TGTGCCAGCAGCTTAGAAACAGGGACGGACACTGAAGCTTTCTTT. Protein: CASSLETGTDTEAFF.

This clonotype was counted a few times. This chain links TRBV27 with TRBJ1-2; 7 nucleotides agree with TRBD1. The length of the CDR3 is 14 residues. Germline V gene data show CDR1 as MNHEY and CDR2 as SMNVEV (reference sequence). V shed 2 bases, J shed 4 bases, and the junction held 4 bases outside the gene matches. CDR3 sequence (DNA): TGTGCCAGCAGTTTAATGGGGACAGCCTATGGCTACACCTTC. Its translation: CASSLMGTAYGYTF.

This clonotype came up a few times. An end of the junction does not agree with germline; a read error may underlie this. V usage is TRBV12-3 or TRBV12-4 and J usage is TRBJ1-1, with 9 bases identical to TRBD1. This CDR3 is built from 16 residues. Here the CDR3 reads CASRTTTGTGNTEALF. The CDR3, as DNA: TGTGCCAGCAGGACCACTACCGGGACAGGGAACACTGAAGCTCTCTTT.

There are a few counts of this clonotype. The V and J genes are TRBV7-9 and TRBJ2-4; D is possibly TRBD2 (6 bases). This CDR3 is built from 16 residues. V shed 4 bases and J shed 1 base, with 14 bases lying between them. The germline CDR1 and CDR2 sequences are SEHNR and FQNEAQ (reference sequence). The chain's CDR3 is CASSSGPREAKNIQYF. In nucleotides, the CDR3 is TGTGCCAGCAGCTCCGGGCCTCGGGAGGCCAAAAACATTCAGTACTTC.

The J gene is TRBJ1-1, the V gene TRBV10-3; 12 nucleotides line up with TRBD1. V shed 9 bases and J 6 bases; nucleotides not matched to a gene: 5. The CDR3 runs to 13 residues. Germline assignment: CDR1 ENHRY and CDR2 SYGVKD. The CDR3 DNA reads as TGTGCCATTGCCGGGACAGGGGGCCCTGAAGCTTTCTTT. Its translation: CAIAGTGGPEAFF.

This clonotype turned up a few times. The CDR3 DNA sequence: TGTGCCAGCAGCGAAGGTGTAGTTAATTCACCCCTCCACTTT. It translates to CASSEGVVNSPLHF. The chain couples TRBV7-2 to TRBJ1-6; D is undetermined. The length of the CDR3 is 14 residues. With 5 bases removed from V and 6 bases from J, the gap between germline ends came to 11 bases. Germline V gene data show CDR1 as SGHTA and CDR2 as FQGNSA. Filled out from reference TRBV7-2 and TRBJ1-6, the complete variable domain reads GAGVSQSPSNKVTEKGKDVELRCDPISGHTALYWYRQSLGQGLEFLIYFQGNSAPDKSGLPSDRFSAERTGGSVSTLTIQRTQQEDSAVYLCASSEGVVNSPLHFGNGTRLTVT.

Concerning this clonotype: A single base separates this from a much larger clone, so it may be a read error. The chain couples TRBV6-2 or TRBV6-3 to TRBJ2-7; 9 bases agree with TRBD1. Germline CDR1 reads MNHEY; CDR2 reads SVGEGT. J gave up 5 bases and V 2 bases, and 7 bases lay outside the gene matches. The CDR3 sequence is 15 residues long. The CDR3 DNA is TGTGCCAGCAGTTACCTCGGGACAGGGATCCACGAGCAGTACTTC. This sequence encodes CASSYLGTGIHEQYF.

This clonotype was detected a few times. The chain is built from TRBV4-3 and TRBJ1-2; D unclear. The CDR3 is 15 residues long. The V gene lost 0 bases and the J gene lost 6 bases, with 14 bases spanning the gap. From germline, CDR1 is LGHNA and CDR2 YSLEER. The CDR3 protein is CASSQEPGSSHGYTF. The CDR3 DNA reads as TGCGCCAGCAGCCAAGAACCAGGTTCATCTCATGGCTACACCTTC.

This clonotype came up a few times. This chain joins TRBV6-5 and TRBJ1-5, with no clear D. With 0 bases removed from V and 6 bases from J, the gap between germline ends came to 6 bases. The CDR3 totals 13 residues. Germline CDR1 is MNHEY and CDR2 is SVGAGI. CDR3 bases: TGTGCCAGCAGTTACTCAACTGGTCAGCCCCAGCATTTT. This translates into CASSYSTGQPQHF.

Note on this clonotype: Since a much larger clone is just one base distant, this may be a read error. Because the CDR3 is missing its conserved closing phenylalanine or tryptophan, this is likely a read error. The V call is TRBV6-5, the J call TRBJ2-5, with D perhaps matching TRBD2 (6 bases). The V and J ends lost 2 bases and 2 bases respectively, with 15 bases between them. The CDR3 has 16 residues. Germline loops: CDR1 MNHEY, CDR2 SVGAGI. CDR3 sequence: CASSYESLGRQETQYL. In DNA, the CDR3 is TGTGCCAGCAGTTACGAGAGCCTAGGGAGGCAAGAGACCCAGTACCTC.

This clonotype was seen repeatedly, ten times or more. The V call is TRBV28, the J call TRBJ2-5; D unclear. V lost 5 bases, J lost 7 bases, and 14 bases lay in between. The CDR3 runs to 13 residues. From germline, CDR1 is MDHEN and CDR2 SYDVKM. The CDR3: CASSQVGYLTQYF. Here the CDR3 DNA reads TGTGCCAGCAGTCAGGTTGGCTATTTGACCCAGTACTTC.

This clonotype was detected ten times or more. The J gene is TRBJ2-5, the V gene TRBV29-1; TRBD2 agrees at 11 bases. The CDR3 runs 14 residues. Germline-derived CDR1 and CDR2 are SQVTM and ANQGSEA. The junction had 7 bases not matched to a gene; V was cut back by 3 bases and J by 7 bases. The CDR3 spells CSVEMTSGMGTQYF. The CDR3 nucleotides are TGCAGCGTTGAGATGACTAGCGGGATGGGGACCCAGTACTTC. The full variable domain, with the rest looked up from reference TRBV29-1 and TRBJ2-5, is SAVISQKPSRDICQRGTSLTIQCQVDSQVTMMFWYRQQPGQSLTLIATANQGSEATYESGFVIDKFPISRPNLTFSTLTVSNMSPEDSSIYLCSVEMTSGMGTQYFGPGTRLLVL.

J is TRBJ2-7 and V is TRBV2; perhaps D is TRBD1 or TRBD2 (5 bases each). CDR3 size: 13 residues. Germline loops: CDR1 SNHLY, CDR2 FYNNEI. V lost 7 bases, J lost 3 bases, and 13 bases lay in between. The CDR3 coding sequence is TGTGCCAGCAAGAGGGACGGCGACTACGAGCAGTACTTC. The encoded protein is CASKRDGDYEQYF.

This clonotype was counted once. One junction end does not reproduce the germline sequence, and a read error may be involved. V gene TRBV7-2 combines with J gene TRBJ2-3, with D perhaps matching TRBD2 (7 bases). This CDR3 contains 14 residues. Germline CDR1 reads SGHTA; CDR2 reads FQGNSA. This CDR3 is CASSLVGGPDTQYF. The CDR3 DNA reads as TGTGCCAGCAGCTTAGTGGGGGGGCCAGACACGCAGTATTTT.